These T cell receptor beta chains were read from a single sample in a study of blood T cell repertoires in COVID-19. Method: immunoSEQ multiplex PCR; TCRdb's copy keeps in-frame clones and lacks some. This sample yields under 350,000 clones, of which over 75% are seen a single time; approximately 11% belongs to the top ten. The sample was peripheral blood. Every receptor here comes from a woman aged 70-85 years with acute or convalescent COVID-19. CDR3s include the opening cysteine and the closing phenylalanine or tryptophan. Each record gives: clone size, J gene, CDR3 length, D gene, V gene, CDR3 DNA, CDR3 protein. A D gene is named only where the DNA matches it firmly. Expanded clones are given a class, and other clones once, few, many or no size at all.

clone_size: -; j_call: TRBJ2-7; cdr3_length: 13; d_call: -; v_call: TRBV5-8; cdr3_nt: TGTGCCAGCAGCTTGACTAGCATCTACGAGCAGTACTTC; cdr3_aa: CASSLTSIYEQYF
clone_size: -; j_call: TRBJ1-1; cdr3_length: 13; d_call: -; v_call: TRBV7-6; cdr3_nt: TGTGCCAGCAGCTTATCCCGGAACACTGAAGCTTTCTTT; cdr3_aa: CASSLSRNTEAFF
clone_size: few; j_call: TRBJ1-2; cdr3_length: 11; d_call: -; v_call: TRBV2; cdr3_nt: TGTGCCAGCAGTGTGCGGGATGGCTACACCTTC; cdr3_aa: CASSVRDGYTF
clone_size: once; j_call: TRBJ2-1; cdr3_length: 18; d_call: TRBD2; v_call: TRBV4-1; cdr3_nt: TGCGCCAGCAGCCAAGATCACGGACTAGCGGTTACCTACAATGAGCAGTTCTTC; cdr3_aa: CASSQDHGLAVTYNEQFF
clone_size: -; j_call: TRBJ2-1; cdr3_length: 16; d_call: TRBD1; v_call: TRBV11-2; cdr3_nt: TGTGCCAGCAGCCGTACCGGGACAGTCGCCTACAATGAGCAGTTCTTC; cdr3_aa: CASSRTGTVAYNEQFF
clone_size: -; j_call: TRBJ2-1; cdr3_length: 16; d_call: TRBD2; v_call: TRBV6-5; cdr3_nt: TGTGCCAGCAGTTACTCTAGCGGGGGCTTTATCCACGAGCAGTTCTTC; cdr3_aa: CASSYSSGGFIHEQFF
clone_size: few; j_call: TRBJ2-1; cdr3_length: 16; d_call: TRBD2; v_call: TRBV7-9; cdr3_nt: TGTGCCAGCAGCCAGTGGGACTTGGTAGCGGGGGGGCCAAATTTCTTC; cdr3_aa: CASSQWDLVAGGPNFF
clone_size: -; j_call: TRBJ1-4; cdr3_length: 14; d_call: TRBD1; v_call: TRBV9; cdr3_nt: TGTGCCAGCAGTCCTGACAGGGCAGGTGAAAAACTGTTTTTT; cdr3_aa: CASSPDRAGEKLFF
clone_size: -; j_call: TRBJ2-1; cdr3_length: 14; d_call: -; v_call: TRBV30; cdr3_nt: TGTGCCTGGGAACAGGGATCCCCCTACAATGAGCAGTTCTTC; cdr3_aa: CAWEQGSPYNEQFF
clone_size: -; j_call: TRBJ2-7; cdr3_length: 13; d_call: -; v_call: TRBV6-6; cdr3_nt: TGTGCCGTAAGCCGGGGGGCGACCTACGAGCAGTACTTC; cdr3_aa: CAVSRGATYEQYF
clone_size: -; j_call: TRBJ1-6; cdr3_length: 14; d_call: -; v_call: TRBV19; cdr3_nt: TGTGCCAGTAGTACAGGGGACTATAATTCACCCCTCCACTTT; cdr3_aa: CASSTGDYNSPLHF
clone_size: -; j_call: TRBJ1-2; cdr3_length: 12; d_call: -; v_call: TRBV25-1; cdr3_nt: TGTGCCAGCAGTCGTATAAACTATGGCTACACCTTC; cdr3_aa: CASSRINYGYTF
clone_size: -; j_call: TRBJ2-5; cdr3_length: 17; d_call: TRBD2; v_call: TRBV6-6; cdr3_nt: TGTGCCAGCAGTCCTATAGCGGGGGGGCCAGCCGAAGAGACCCAGTACTTC; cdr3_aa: CASSPIAGGPAEETQYF
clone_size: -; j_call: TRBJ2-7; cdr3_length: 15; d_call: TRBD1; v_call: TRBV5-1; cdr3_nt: TGCGCCAGCAGCTTCTCAGGACAGGTTGTGTGGGAGCAGTACTTC; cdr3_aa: CASSFSGQVVWEQYF
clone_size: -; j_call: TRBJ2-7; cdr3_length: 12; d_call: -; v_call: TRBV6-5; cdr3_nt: TGTGCCAGCAGCAACAGAGCCTACGAGCAGTACTTC; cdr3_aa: CASSNRAYEQYF
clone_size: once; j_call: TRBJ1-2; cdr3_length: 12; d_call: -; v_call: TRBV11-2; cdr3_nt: TGTGCCAGCAGCTTCCAGCGGGTCGGCTACACCTTC; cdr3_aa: CASSFQRVGYTF
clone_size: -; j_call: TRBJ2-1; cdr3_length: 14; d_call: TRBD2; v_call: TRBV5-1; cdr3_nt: TGCGCCAGCAGCCGGACTAGCGGTCACAATGAGCAGTTCTTC; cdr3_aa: CASSRTSGHNEQFF
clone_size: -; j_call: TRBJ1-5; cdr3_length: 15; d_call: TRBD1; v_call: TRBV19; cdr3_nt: TGTGCCAGTAGTTCCAACAGGGGTAGGAATCAGCCCCAGCATTTT; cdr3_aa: CASSSNRGRNQPQHF
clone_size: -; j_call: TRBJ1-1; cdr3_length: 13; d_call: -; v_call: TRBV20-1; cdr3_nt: TGCAGTGCTAGTGGGCAGGGGAACACTGAAGCTTTCTTT; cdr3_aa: CSASGQGNTEAFF
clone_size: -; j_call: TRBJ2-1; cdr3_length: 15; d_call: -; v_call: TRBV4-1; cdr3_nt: TGCGCCAGCAGCCAAGATGGGCTAGCATGGAATGAGCAGTTCTTC; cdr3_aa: CASSQDGLAWNEQFF
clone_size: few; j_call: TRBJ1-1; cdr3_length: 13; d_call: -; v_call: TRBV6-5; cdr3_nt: TGTGCCAGCAACGCGGGGGGGCTCAGAGAAGCTTTCTTT; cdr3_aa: CASNAGGLREAFF
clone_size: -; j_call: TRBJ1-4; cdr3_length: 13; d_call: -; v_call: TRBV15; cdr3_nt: TGTGCCACCAGCGCGGGATTTAACGAAAAACTGTTTTTT; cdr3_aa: CATSAGFNEKLFF
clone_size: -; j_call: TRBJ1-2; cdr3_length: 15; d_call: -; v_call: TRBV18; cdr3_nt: TGTGCCAGCTCACCATTTGACAATGTCAACTATGGCTACACCTTC; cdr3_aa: CASSPFDNVNYGYTF
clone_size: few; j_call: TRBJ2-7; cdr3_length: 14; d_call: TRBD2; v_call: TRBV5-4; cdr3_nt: TGTGCCAGCAGCTCACACCAAGCGGGGCTGGAGCAGTACTTC; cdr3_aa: CASSSHQAGLEQYF
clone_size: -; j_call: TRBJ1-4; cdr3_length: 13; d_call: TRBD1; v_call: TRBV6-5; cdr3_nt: TGTGCCAGCAGGGACAGGGGGCTTGAAAAACTGTTTTTT; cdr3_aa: CASRDRGLEKLFF
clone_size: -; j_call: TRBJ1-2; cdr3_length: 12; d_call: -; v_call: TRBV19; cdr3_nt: TGTGCCAGTAGTGTACAATCTTATGGCTACACCTTC; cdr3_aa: CASSVQSYGYTF
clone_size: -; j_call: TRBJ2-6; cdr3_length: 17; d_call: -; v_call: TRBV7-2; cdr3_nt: TGTGCCAGCAGCTTGCAGGGCCCCTTTTCTGGGGCCAACGTCCTGACTTTC; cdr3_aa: CASSLQGPFSGANVLTF
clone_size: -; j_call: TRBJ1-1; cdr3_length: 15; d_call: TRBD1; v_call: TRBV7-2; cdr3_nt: TGTGCCAGCAGGCTACAGGGGGCGACGAACACTGAAGCTTTCTTT; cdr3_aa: CASRLQGATNTEAFF
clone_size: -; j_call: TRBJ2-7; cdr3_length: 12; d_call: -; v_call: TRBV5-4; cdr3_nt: TGTGCCAGCAGCTTGCCTCTACACGAGCAGTACTTC; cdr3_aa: CASSLPLHEQYF
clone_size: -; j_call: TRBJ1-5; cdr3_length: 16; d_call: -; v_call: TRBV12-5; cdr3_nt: TGTGCTAGTGGTTTGGGAGCAGGGGAATTTGGTCAGCCCCAGCATTTT; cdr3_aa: CASGLGAGEFGQPQHF
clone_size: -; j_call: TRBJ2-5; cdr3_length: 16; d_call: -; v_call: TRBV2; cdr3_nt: TGTGCCAGCAGTGAAGGGGGGGTCTCCCTCCAAGAGACCCAGTACTTC; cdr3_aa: CASSEGGVSLQETQYF
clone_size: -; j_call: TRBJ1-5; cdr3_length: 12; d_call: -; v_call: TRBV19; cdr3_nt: TGTGCCAGTAGTATACAGGGAGGGCCCCAGCATTTT; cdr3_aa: CASSIQGGPQHF
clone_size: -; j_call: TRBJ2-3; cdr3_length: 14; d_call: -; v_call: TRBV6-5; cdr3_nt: TGTGCCAGCAGTTACTCGTCCGGGGAAACTTCGCAGTATTTT; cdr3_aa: CASSYSSGETSQYF
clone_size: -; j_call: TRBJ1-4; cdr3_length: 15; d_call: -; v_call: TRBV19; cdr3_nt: TGTGCCAGTAGTATAGGGGGGGGGCTGGATGAAAAACTGTTTTTT; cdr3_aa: CASSIGGGLDEKLFF
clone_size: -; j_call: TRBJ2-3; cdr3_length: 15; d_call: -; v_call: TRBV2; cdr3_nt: TGTGCCAGCAGTCGTCTGTACCCGGGTCCAGATACGCAGTATTTT; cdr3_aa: CASSRLYPGPDTQYF
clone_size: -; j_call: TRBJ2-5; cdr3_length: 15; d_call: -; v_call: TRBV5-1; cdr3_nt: TGCGCCAGCAGCCCGACTAGTTTGAGTGGGGAGACCCAGTACTTC; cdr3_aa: CASSPTSLSGETQYF
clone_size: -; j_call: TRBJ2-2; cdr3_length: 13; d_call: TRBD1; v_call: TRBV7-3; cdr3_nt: TGTGCCAGCAGCTCAGGGGGCACCGGGGAGCTGTTTTTT; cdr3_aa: CASSSGGTGELFF
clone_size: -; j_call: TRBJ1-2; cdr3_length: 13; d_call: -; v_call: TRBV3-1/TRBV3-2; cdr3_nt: TGTGCCAGCAGCGCCCCAGGGTTTTATGGCTACACCTTC; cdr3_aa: CASSAPGFYGYTF
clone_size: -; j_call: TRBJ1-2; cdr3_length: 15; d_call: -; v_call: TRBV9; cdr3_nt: TGTGCCAGCAGCGCATTACAGGGTAATAACTATGGCTACACCTTC; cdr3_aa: CASSALQGNNYGYTF
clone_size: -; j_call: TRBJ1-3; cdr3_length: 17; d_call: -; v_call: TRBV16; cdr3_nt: TGTGCCAGCAGCCAATCGTTTGGGGGCGCTTCGGGAAACACCATATATTTT; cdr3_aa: CASSQSFGGASGNTIYF
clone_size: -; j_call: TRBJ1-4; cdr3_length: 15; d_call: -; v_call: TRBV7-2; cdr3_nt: TGTGCCAGCAGCCCGGATAAAGGGGTTTGGGAAAAACTGTTTTTT; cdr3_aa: CASSPDKGVWEKLFF
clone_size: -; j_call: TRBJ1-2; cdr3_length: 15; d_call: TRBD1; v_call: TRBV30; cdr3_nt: TGTGCCTGGAACGACTACAGGGGGTCTAACTATGGCTACACCTTC; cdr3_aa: CAWNDYRGSNYGYTF
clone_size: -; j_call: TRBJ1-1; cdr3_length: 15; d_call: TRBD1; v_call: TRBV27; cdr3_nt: TGTGCCAGCAGTCCCGGACAGGTAGGGTACACTGAAGCTTTCTTT; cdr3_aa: CASSPGQVGYTEAFF
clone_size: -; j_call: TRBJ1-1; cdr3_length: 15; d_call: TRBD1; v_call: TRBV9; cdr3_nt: TGTGCCAGCAGCGTAGGTTTCCAGGGGGCCACTGAAGCTTTCTTT; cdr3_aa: CASSVGFQGATEAFF
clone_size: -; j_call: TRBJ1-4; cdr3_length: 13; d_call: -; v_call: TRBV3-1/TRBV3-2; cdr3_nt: TGTGCCAGCAGCCCGGGGGTGGTTAGAAAACTGTTTTTT; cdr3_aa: CASSPGVVRKLFF
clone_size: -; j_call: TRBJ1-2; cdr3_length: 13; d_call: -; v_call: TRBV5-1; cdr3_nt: TGCGCCAGCAGGGCAGGGTTTAACTATGGCTACACCTTC; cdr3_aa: CASRAGFNYGYTF
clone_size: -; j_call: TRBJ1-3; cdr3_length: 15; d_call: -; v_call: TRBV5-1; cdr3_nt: TGCGCCAGCAGCCCCCTTGAGGGATCTGGAAACACCATATATTTT; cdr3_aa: CASSPLEGSGNTIYF
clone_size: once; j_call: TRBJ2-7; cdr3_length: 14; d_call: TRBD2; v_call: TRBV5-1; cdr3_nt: TGCGCCAGCAGCACGGAGCGGGGGGGCGACGAGCAGTACTTC; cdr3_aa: CASSTERGGDEQYF
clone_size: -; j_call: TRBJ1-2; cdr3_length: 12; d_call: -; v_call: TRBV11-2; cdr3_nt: TGTGCCAGCAGCTCTACAGGGAGTGGCTACACCTTC; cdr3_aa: CASSSTGSGYTF
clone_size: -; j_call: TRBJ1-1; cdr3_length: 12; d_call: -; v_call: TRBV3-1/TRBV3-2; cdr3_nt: TGTGCCAGCAGCCAGAGGGAAAGGCGCGCTTTCTTT; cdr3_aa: CASSQRERRAFF